Presented here are 30 T cell receptor beta chains from one specimen sequenced in a study of T cell repertoires in cytomegalovirus infection. TCRdb ran MiXCR on the reads and lists one entry per CDR3 protein. The sample records 550,000 to 850,000 distinct CDR3 sequences, around 31% being singletons. Antigens for these TCRs are unknown. Material: cultured PBMCs, obtained from culture after CMV antigen stimulation. The receptors were gathered from a human donor in good health (CMV status not recorded). Some clones in this sample may be carry-over from other donors' samples.

The J gene is TRBJ2-1, the V gene TRBV6-6; D may be TRBD2 (6 bases). Germline CDR1 and CDR2: MNHNY and SVGAGI (reference sequence). The length of the CDR3 is 12 residues. Deletions cut 2 bases from V and 9 bases from J, with 8 bases between. The chain's CDR3 is CASSYGGLEQFF. The CDR3 DNA is TGTGCCAGCAGTTACGGAGGGCTTGAGCAGTTCTTC.

The V gene is TRBV25-1, the J gene TRBJ2-1; the D gene is possibly TRBD2 (6 bases). Germline V gene data show CDR1 as MGHDK and CDR2 as SYGVNS. This CDR3 contains 16 residues. V lost 1 base and J 5 bases, leaving 15 bases between the germline ends. CDR3 sequence (DNA): TGTGCCAGCAGTGAATGGGCGGGAACGACCCACAATGAGCAGTTCTTC. Its translation is CASSEWAGTTHNEQFF. Complete variable domain (other parts from reference TRBV25-1 and TRBJ2-1): EADIYQTPRYLVIGTGKKITLECSQTMGHDKMYWYQQDPGMELHLIHYSYGVNSTEKGDLSSESTVSRIRTEHFPLTLESARPSHTSQYLCASSEWAGTTHNEQFFGPGTRLTVL.

This clonotype was detected a few times. V and J are TRBV7-2 and TRBJ1-5, with D unresolved. The CDR3 covers 14 residues. V lost 1 base and J lost 7, with 11 bases in between. Germline V lookup: CDR1 SGHTA, CDR2 FQGNSA. The CDR3 sequence is CASSLVGYYQPQHF. The CDR3 nucleotides are TGTGCCAGCAGCTTAGTTGGTTATTACCAGCCCCAGCATTTT.

J is TRBJ1-6 and V is TRBV14, with a possible D match to TRBD1 (6 bases). Looked up from germline, CDR1 is SGHDN and CDR2 is FVKESK. The CDR3 has 19 amino acids. The germline V and J ends were trimmed by 0 bases and 1 base, with 16 bases remaining between them. CDR3 sequence: CASSQDRGAYGSYNSPLHF. CDR3 nucleotide sequence: TGTGCCAGCAGCCAAGATCGGGGGGCATATGGATCCTATAATTCACCCCTCCACTTT.

The table lists this clonotype with many counts. The rearrangement links TRBV7-2 to TRBJ1-6; the D is unclear. Trimming stripped 1 base from V and 9 bases from J, with 13 bases between. CDR3 length: 15 residues. The germline CDR1 and CDR2 sequences are SGHTA and FQGNSA. This CDR3 is CASSLVSGFFSPLHF. The DNA of the CDR3 is TGTGCCAGCAGCTTAGTTTCCGGGTTCTTTTCACCCCTCCACTTT.

The chain couples TRBV30 to TRBJ1-4; TRBD1 matches at 7 bases. After removal of 3 bases from V and 5 bases from J, the junction contained 6 bases not matched to a gene. Germline CDR1 GTSNPN, CDR2 SVGIG (reference sequence). This CDR3 has 14 amino acids. The DNA of the CDR3 is TGTGCCTGGAGCCCCGGGACAGAGAATGAAAAACTGTTTTTT. This gives the protein CAWSPGTENEKLFF.

The rearrangement links TRBV20-1 to TRBJ2-1; D perhaps matches TRBD1 (5 bases). The germline gives CDR1 DFQATT, CDR2 SNEGSKA (reference sequence). The V end was cut by 6 bases, the J end by 1 base, with 13 bases between. This CDR3 has 14 amino acids. The CDR3 sequence: CSASGQTSYNEQFF. The CDR3 DNA is TGCAGTGCCTCAGGGCAGACTTCCTACAATGAGCAGTTCTTC.

This clonotype came up a few times. This chain links TRBV5-8 with TRBJ2-1, with D uncertain. Trimming removed 4 bases at V and 0 bases at J, with 14 bases between. Germline lookup yields CDR1 SGHTS and CDR2 YDEGEE. There are 16 residues in the CDR3. The DNA for the CDR3 is TGTGCCAGCAGCCATCGATACAGTGACTCCTACAATGAGCAGTTCTTC. Its translation is CASSHRYSDSYNEQFF.

In this sample, this clonotype turned up a few times. The chain couples TRBV10-3 to TRBJ1-1; 10 bases match TRBD1. This CDR3 spans 13 amino acids. Germline CDR1 is ENHRY and CDR2 is SYGVKD. V lost 7 bases and J lost 3; bases outside the gene matches: 2. Here the CDR3 DNA reads TGTGCCATCACCGGACAGGGGGACACTGAAGCTTTCTTT. Amino acids: CAITGQGDTEAFF.

This clonotype was seen a handful of times. This chain uses TRBV6-1 with TRBJ1-5, with 8 bases identical to TRBD1. Losses at the gene ends were 6 bases for V and 6 bases for J; bases not matched to a gene: 7. Germline-derived CDR1 and CDR2 are MNHNS and SASEGT. The CDR3 is 14 amino acids. The CDR3 DNA follows: TGTGCCAGCAGGAGGACAGGGTTGGCTCAGCCCCAGCATTTT. It encodes CASRRTGLAQPQHF.

The rearrangement joins TRBV7-9 to TRBJ1-1, with D unclear. CDR1 SEHNR and CDR2 FQNEAQ come from the germline V gene (reference sequence). The CDR3 runs 14 residues. V lost 5 bases to trimming and J lost 1 base, with 11 bases between them. This CDR3 reads CASSQTPKNTEAFF. As DNA, the CDR3 is TGTGCCAGCAGCCAAACACCGAAGAACACTGAAGCTTTCTTT.

The gene calls are TRBV5-4 and TRBJ2-3; no clear D gene. CDR3 length: 14 amino acids. Trimming cost V 5 bases and J 5 bases, with 15 bases left between them. CDR1 and CDR2 from the germline V gene are SGHNT and YYREEE (reference sequence). The CDR3 DNA sequence: TGTGCCAGCAGATCCGAGGTAACGGAAGATACGCAGTATTTT. This gives the protein CASRSEVTEDTQYF.

This clonotype showed up just a few times. The chain couples TRBV4-3 to TRBJ1-1; 9 nucleotides align to TRBD1. The V gene's germline CDR1 is LGHNA and CDR2 YSLEER. After removal of 2 bases from V and 5 bases from J, the junction contained 6 bases not matched to a gene. The CDR3 has 15 amino acids. Here the CDR3 reads CASSQIGQGRTEAFF. CDR3 nucleotide sequence: TGCGCCAGCAGCCAAATCGGACAGGGGCGGACTGAAGCTTTCTTT.

This clonotype appeared a few times. The genes are TRBV7-2 and TRBJ1-2; D possibly corresponds to TRBD1 (5 bases). Germline V gene lookup returns CDR1 SGHTA and CDR2 FQGNSA. Trimming shortened V by 9 bases and J by 5 bases, and 19 bases separated the two germline ends. This CDR3 comprises 14 residues. CDR3 sequence (DNA): TGTGCCAGTCAGCCGGGACGCGTCGGGTATGGCTACACCTTC. Encoded protein: CASQPGRVGYGYTF.

This clonotype showed up just a few times. The V gene is TRBV7-8, the J gene TRBJ2-3; D is perhaps TRBD2 (6 bases). Germline V gene lookup returns CDR1 SGHVS and CDR2 FQNEAQ. V lost 2 bases and J 7 bases, leaving 13 bases between the germline ends. The CDR3 runs to 14 residues. The chain's CDR3 is CASSLRRASHTQYF. For the CDR3, the DNA is TGTGCCAGCAGCTTAAGGAGGGCATCCCATACGCAGTATTTT.

The sample holds a few counts of this clonotype. The rearrangement uses TRBV6-2 or TRBV6-3 and TRBJ2-6; TRBD2 matches 12 bases. The V segment lost 4 bases and the J segment 2 bases; nucleotides outside the gene matches: 3. The CDR3 contains 17 residues. CDR1 and CDR2 from the germline V gene are MNHEY and SVGEGT. CDR3: CASSSTSGRPGANVLTF. Here the CDR3 DNA reads TGTGCCAGCAGTTCAACTAGCGGGAGGCCTGGGGCCAACGTCCTGACTTTC.

The sample holds many counts of this clonotype. The rearrangement uses TRBV7-2 and TRBJ1-5; D ambiguous. The CDR3 is made up of 13 amino acids. V gave up 5 bases and J gave up 0 bases, with 5 bases separating them. Germline CDR1 and CDR2: SGHTA and FQGNSA. The CDR3 coding sequence is TGTGCCAGCAGCGCGTCTAGCAATCAGCCCCAGCATTTT. Its protein is CASSASSNQPQHF.

This clonotype was seen more than once but under ten times. The gene calls are TRBV11-2 and TRBJ2-1; 7 bases are shared with TRBD2. V trimming: 6 bases; J trimming: 6 bases; junction bases outside the gene matches: 14. The germline gives CDR1 SGHAT, CDR2 FQNNGV. There are 16 residues in the CDR3. The CDR3 DNA reads as TGTGCCAGCAGAGGAGCTACTAGCGCAGGTGTCAATGAGCAGTTCTTC. Translated, it gives CASRGATSAGVNEQFF.

The V gene is TRBV2, the J gene TRBJ1-2; D gene ambiguous. Germline V gene sequence: CDR1 SNHLY, CDR2 FYNNEI. This CDR3 is 16 amino acids long. V was shortened by 4 bases and J by 1 base, with 16 bases between the two germline ends. CDR3 nucleotides: TGTGCCAGCAGTGGGTACACCCGATGGTATAACTATGGCTACACCTTC. This translates into CASSGYTRWYNYGYTF.

A few counts support this clonotype. This chain joins TRBV28 and TRBJ2-7; D uncertain. The CDR3 length is 13 residues. CDR1 is MDHEN and CDR2 is SYDVKM in the germline V gene. Between the trimmed V and J ends, which lost 5 bases and 2 bases, there was a span of 10 bases. The CDR3 loop is CASSVDGPYEQYF. CDR3 nucleotides: TGTGCCAGCAGTGTCGACGGACCCTACGAGCAGTACTTC.

This clonotype has a count of ten or more. The chain carries TRBV7-2 and TRBJ1-2; 8 nucleotides match TRBD1. This CDR3 contains 15 residues. The germline V gene has CDR1 SGHTA and CDR2 FQGNSA. V shed 5 bases, J shed 4 bases, and the junction held 9 bases outside the gene matches. As DNA, the CDR3 is TGTGCCAGCAGCCTCATAACAGGGGGGGTCTATGGCTACACCTTC. It is translated as CASSLITGGVYGYTF. The complete variable domain, with remaining parts taken from reference TRBV7-2 and TRBJ1-2, reads GAGVSQSPSNKVTEKGKDVELRCDPISGHTALYWYRQSLGQGLEFLIYFQGNSAPDKSGLPSDRFSAERTGGSVSTLTIQRTQQEDSAVYLCASSLITGGVYGYTFGSGTRLTVV.

This clonotype was found a few times. The chain is built from TRBV19 and TRBJ1-4; D is possibly TRBD1 (5 bases). Between the trimmed V and J ends, which lost 5 bases and 6 bases, there was a span of 19 bases. This CDR3 is built from 16 residues. CDR1 is LNHDA, CDR2 SQIVND, per germline (reference sequence). The CDR3 spells CASSQIPRDQYEKLFF. CDR3 DNA sequence: TGTGCCAGTAGTCAGATACCGAGGGACCAATATGAAAAACTGTTTTTT.

This clonotype has only one observation. V and J are TRBV7-9 and TRBJ2-5, with 8 bases identical to TRBD1. Germline V gives CDR1 SEHNR, CDR2 FQNEAQ (reference sequence). The trim removed 4 bases at V and 4 bases at J, leaving 5 bases unmatched. The CDR3 sequence is 14 residues long. The CDR3 protein is CASSWSRGRETQYF. CDR3 DNA sequence: TGTGCCAGCAGCTGGAGCAGGGGGCGAGAGACCCAGTACTTC.

Only a few counts were recorded for this clonotype. This sequence joins TRBV12-3 or TRBV12-4 and TRBJ2-1; 12 bases match TRBD2. The CDR3 has 15 residues. The V gene end was trimmed by 1 base and the J gene end by 8 bases; junction bases not matched to a gene: 3. As DNA, the CDR3 is TGTGCCAGCAGTTTAGGGCTAGCGGGGGGGTATGAGCAGTTCTTC. This sequence encodes CASSLGLAGGYEQFF.

This clonotype showed up just a few times. V gene TRBV7-8 combines with J gene TRBJ2-7, with 9 nucleotides matching TRBD2. Germline V lookup: CDR1 SGHVS, CDR2 FQNEAQ. V was clipped by 0 bases and J by 2 bases; unmatched bases: 8. This CDR3 region has 17 residues. This CDR3 is CASSLAQRTSVTYEQYF. CDR3 nucleotides: TGTGCCAGCAGCTTAGCGCAAAGGACTAGCGTTACCTACGAGCAGTACTTC.

This clonotype appeared a few times. The chain has TRBV6-2 or TRBV6-3 and TRBJ2-1; D not certain. The CDR3 loop spans 16 amino acids. With 6 bases removed from V and 2 bases from J, the gap between germline ends came to 17 bases. Germline V lookup: CDR1 MNHEY, CDR2 SVGEGT. In DNA, the CDR3 is TGTGCCAGCAGCTTGGACGGCGCTTCCCCCTACAATGAGCAGTTCTTC. Its translation: CASSLDGASPYNEQFF.

This chain links TRBV20-1 with TRBJ2-5; D is unclear. V gave up 2 bases and J gave up 8 bases, with 12 bases separating them. The CDR3 is 12 residues long. Germline lookup yields CDR1 DFQATT and CDR2 SNEGSKA (reference sequence). The CDR3 DNA is TGCAGTGCTAGACCCTACCCCCCAACCCAGTACTTC. Its protein product is CSARPYPPTQYF.

V is TRBV11-2 and J is TRBJ2-3; D is perhaps TRBD2 (5 bases). The length of the CDR3 is 17 residues. V lost 6 bases to trimming and J lost 6 bases, with 25 bases between them. In germline, CDR1 is SGHAT, CDR2 FQNNGV. CDR3 loop: CASSSHRIGVPYDTQYF. The CDR3 region has the DNA TGTGCCAGCAGTTCCCACCGGATCGGGGTGCCTTATGATACGCAGTATTTT.

This clonotype turned up a few times. The J gene is TRBJ2-7, the V gene TRBV6-5; possible D gene TRBD1, 7 bases. CDR3 length equals 14 residues. V lost 4 bases and J 10 bases, leaving 20 bases between the germline ends. The germline V gene has CDR1 MNHEY and CDR2 SVGAGI. CDR3 DNA sequence: TGTGCCAGCAGTTCTGCCAGGGGGTTAGCGGATCAGTACTTC. Its translation: CASSSARGLADQYF.

The genes are TRBV7-4 and TRBJ2-1; TRBD1 or TRBD2 may be the D gene (5 bases each). Germline V gene data show CDR1 as SGHVT and CDR2 as SQSDAQ. V was cut by 5 bases and J by 6 bases, with 14 bases left in between. CDR3 size: 14 residues. CDR3 sequence: CASSHPQGPNEQFF. CDR3 sequence (DNA): TGTGCCAGCAGCCACCCCCAGGGACCCAATGAGCAGTTCTTC.